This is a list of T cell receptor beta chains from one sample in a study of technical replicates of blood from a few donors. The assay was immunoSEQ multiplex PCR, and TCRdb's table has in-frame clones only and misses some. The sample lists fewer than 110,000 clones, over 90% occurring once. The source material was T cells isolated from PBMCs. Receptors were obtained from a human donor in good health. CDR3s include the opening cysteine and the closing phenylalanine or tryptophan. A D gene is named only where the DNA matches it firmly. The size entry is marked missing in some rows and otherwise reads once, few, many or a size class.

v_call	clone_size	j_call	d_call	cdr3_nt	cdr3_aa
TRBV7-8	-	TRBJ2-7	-	TGTGCCAGCAGCTTAGGATGGACAGAGTACGAGCAGTACTTC	CASSLGWTEYEQYF
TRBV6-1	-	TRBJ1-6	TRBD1	TGTGCCAGCGGGCTCGGACAGGGAAATTCACCCCTCCACTTT	CASGLGQGNSPLHF
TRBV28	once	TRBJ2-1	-	TGTGCCAGCATCACGGGAGCCCCGGGTGAGCAGTTCTTC	CASITGAPGEQFF
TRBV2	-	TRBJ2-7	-	TGTGCCAGCAGAATAGGGGACGAGCAGTACTTC	CASRIGDEQYF
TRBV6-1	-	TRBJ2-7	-	TGTGCCAGCATCAACCTAGGGGGGGGCATGGAGCAGTACTTC	CASINLGGGMEQYF
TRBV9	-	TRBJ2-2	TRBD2	TGTGCCAGCAGCTCCGGACTAGCGGGGGGAAGGGGCACCGGGGAGCTGTTTTTT	CASSSGLAGGRGTGELFF
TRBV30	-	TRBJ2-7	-	TGTGCCTGGAGTGAGTCAGGTCACGAGCAGTACTTC	CAWSESGHEQYF
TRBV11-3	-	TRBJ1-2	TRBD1	TGTGCCAGCAGCCTAGGGACAGGGTATGGGACTAACTATGGCTACACCTTC	CASSLGTGYGTNYGYTF
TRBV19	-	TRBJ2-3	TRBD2	TGTGCCAGTAGTAACCGGGACTACCGCACAGATACGCAGTATTTT	CASSNRDYRTDTQYF
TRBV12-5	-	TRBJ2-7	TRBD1	TGTGCTAGTGGTTTGACTGACAGGGGATGGCAGTACTTC	CASGLTDRGWQYF
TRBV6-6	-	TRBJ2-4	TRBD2	TGTGCCAGCAGTTACGGGGCGGGGGGCCGTCCCAACATTCAGTACTTC	CASSYGAGGRPNIQYF
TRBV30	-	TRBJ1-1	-	TGTGCCTGGAAAACCCCGGCAGGTGGCACTGAAGCTTTCTTT	CAWKTPAGGTEAFF
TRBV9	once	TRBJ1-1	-	TGTGCCAGCAGCCCTCCGGCGGAACCTGAAGCTTTCTTT	CASSPPAEPEAFF